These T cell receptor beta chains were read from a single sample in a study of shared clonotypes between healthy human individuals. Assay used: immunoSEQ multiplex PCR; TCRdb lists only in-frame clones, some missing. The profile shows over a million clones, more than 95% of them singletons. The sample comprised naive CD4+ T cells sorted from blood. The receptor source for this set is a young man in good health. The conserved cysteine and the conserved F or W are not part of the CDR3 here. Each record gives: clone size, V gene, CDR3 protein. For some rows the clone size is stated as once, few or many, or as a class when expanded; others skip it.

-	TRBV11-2	ASSLMLSGTGPREQY
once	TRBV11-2	ASSNRAGDIQY
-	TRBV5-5	ASSLTTGGNTGELF
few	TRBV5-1	ASSLVTSGSYEQY
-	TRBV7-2	ASSLARTTAGELF
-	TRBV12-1	ASSQTGGGYEQY
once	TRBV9	ASSVVAGGTGELF
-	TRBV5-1	ASSLEGTGVQETQY
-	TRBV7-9	ASSVTGEVGTGELF
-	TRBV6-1	ASILRLAGDQY
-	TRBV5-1	ASSPGQAHNEQF
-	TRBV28	ASMEVSLAF
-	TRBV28	ASRPSGLAGGAYEQY
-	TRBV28	ASINDRVDQPQH
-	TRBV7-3	ASSLGGHTEAF
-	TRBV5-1	ASSLRPPLVQSSYEQY
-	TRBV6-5	ASGTPRTEGTQY
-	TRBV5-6	ASSLTPGRPAVEQF
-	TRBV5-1	ASSLGYREGIEQY
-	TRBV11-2	ASSFSRGPYEQY
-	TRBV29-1	SVRVSYNEQF
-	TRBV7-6	ASSSEGLSLAEAF
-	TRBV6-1	ASSERGAMRYT
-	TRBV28	ASRDGRTDTQY
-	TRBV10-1	ASSSGLAGGWENEQF
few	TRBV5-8	ASRSVHRGRIYEQY
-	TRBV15	ATSASSGRSYYEQY
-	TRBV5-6	ASSVPGQGFYEQY
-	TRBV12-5	ASGPAGGNYGYT
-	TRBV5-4	ASSLEPNYGYT
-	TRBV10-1	ASSESRGSGNIQY
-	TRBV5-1	ASSSGQVNTEAF
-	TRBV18	ASSPTQGVLTGNEQF
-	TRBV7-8	ASSLGGERLNYGYT
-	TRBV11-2	ASSLRRGGLNTEAF
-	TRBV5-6	ASSVEQGGYNEQF
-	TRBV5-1	ASSPILATNMWDGYT
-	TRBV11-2	ASSSIRGTIYNEQF
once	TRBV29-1	SVEGGRQGNYEQY
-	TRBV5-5	ASSFLGGSTNEKLF
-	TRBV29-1	SVDHGVGELF
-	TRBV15	ATSGGLAGVNEQF
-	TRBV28	ASSLQGLAGLNEQF
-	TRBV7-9	ASSLGSRPQGPGELF
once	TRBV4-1	ASSRPMDTQY
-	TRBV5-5	ASSLSGGTENEKLF
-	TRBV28	ASSLPGQNGQPQH
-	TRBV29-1	STSGRSSYNEQF
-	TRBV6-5	ASRQTGAYEQY
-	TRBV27	ASSPRTSGNYNEQF
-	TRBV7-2	ASSSRHTEAF
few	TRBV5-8	ASSLGATLDYEQY
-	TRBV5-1	ASSFQGRGNYGYT
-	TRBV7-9	ASSSSFETGATFNYGYT
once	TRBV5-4	ASSSRAGVGNEQF